These T cell receptor beta chains were read from a single sample in a study of T cell responses to AZD1222 COVID-19 vaccine. Profiling relied on immunoSEQ multiplex PCR, and the TCRdb table lists in-frame clones only, not all of them. The sample holds just under 75,000 clones, around three quarters seen once. Specimen: peripheral blood, collected 28 days after the second AZD1222 dose. Source of these receptors: an adult who received the AZD1222 COVID-19 vaccine. The CDR3 runs from the conserved cysteine through the conserved F or W. The D gene is left open where the match is weak. Part of the rows lack a size; the others show once, few, many or a class for expanded clones.

d_call: .
j_call: TRBJ2-4
clone_size: .
v_call: TRBV27
cdr3_length: 14
cdr3_aa: CASRDGGAKNIQYF
cdr3_nt: TGTGCCAGCAGGGATGGGGGGGCCAAAAACATTCAGTACTTC

d_call: .
j_call: TRBJ1-1
clone_size: .
v_call: TRBV5-1
cdr3_length: 14
cdr3_aa: CASSLGGGVTEAFF
cdr3_nt: TGCGCCAGCAGCTTGGGAGGGGGTGTCACTGAAGCTTTCTTT

d_call: .
j_call: TRBJ1-5
clone_size: once
v_call: TRBV6-5
cdr3_length: 15
cdr3_aa: CASGPDSLSNQPQHF
cdr3_nt: TGTGCCAGCGGACCCGACAGTCTTAGCAATCAGCCCCAGCATTTT

d_call: TRBD1
j_call: TRBJ1-6
clone_size: few
v_call: TRBV5-6
cdr3_length: 15
cdr3_aa: CASSRRDSYNSPLHF
cdr3_nt: TGTGCCAGCAGCCGCAGGGACAGCTATAATTCACCCCTCCACTTT

d_call: .
j_call: TRBJ2-2
clone_size: .
v_call: TRBV11-3
cdr3_length: 14
cdr3_aa: CASSRRGGTGELFF
cdr3_nt: TGTGCCAGCAGCCGCCGTGGGGGCACCGGGGAGCTGTTTTTT

d_call: .
j_call: TRBJ2-3
clone_size: few
v_call: TRBV12-3/TRBV12-4
cdr3_length: 11
cdr3_aa: CASSFLHTQYF
cdr3_nt: TGTGCCAGCAGTTTCTTACATACGCAGTATTTT

d_call: TRBD2
j_call: TRBJ2-7
clone_size: .
v_call: TRBV5-1
cdr3_length: 14
cdr3_aa: CASSGVSGSYEQYF
cdr3_nt: TGCGCCAGCAGCGGTGTTAGCGGGAGCTACGAGCAGTACTTC

d_call: TRBD2
j_call: TRBJ2-1
clone_size: .
v_call: TRBV19
cdr3_length: 15
cdr3_aa: CASSRTSGGNNEQFF
cdr3_nt: TGTGCCAGCAGTAGGACTAGCGGGGGGAACAATGAGCAGTTCTTC

d_call: TRBD2
j_call: TRBJ2-1
clone_size: once
v_call: TRBV11-1
cdr3_length: 15
cdr3_aa: CASSLGLAVYNEQFF
cdr3_nt: TGTGCCAGCAGCTTAGGACTAGCTGTCTACAATGAGCAGTTCTTC

d_call: TRBD1
j_call: TRBJ2-2
clone_size: .
v_call: TRBV24-1
cdr3_length: 17
cdr3_aa: CATSDFRGTGFTGELFF
cdr3_nt: TGTGCCACCAGTGATTTTAGGGGGACAGGTTTCACCGGGGAGCTGTTTTTT

d_call: .
j_call: TRBJ2-1
clone_size: .
v_call: TRBV11-3
cdr3_length: 15
cdr3_aa: CASSFSGLNNNEQFF
cdr3_nt: TGTGCCAGCAGCTTCTCCGGACTCAATAACAATGAGCAGTTCTTC

d_call: .
j_call: TRBJ2-3
clone_size: .
v_call: TRBV21-1
cdr3_length: 15
cdr3_aa: CASSPSPPLMDTQYF
cdr3_nt: TGTGCCAGCAGCCCCAGCCCACCTCTTATGGATACGCAGTATTTT

d_call: TRBD1
j_call: TRBJ2-7
clone_size: .
v_call: TRBV11-2
cdr3_length: 13
cdr3_aa: CASSSGDSNEQYF
cdr3_nt: TGTGCCAGCAGCTCCGGGGACAGTAACGAGCAGTACTTC

d_call: .
j_call: TRBJ1-2
clone_size: .
v_call: TRBV29-1
cdr3_length: 13
cdr3_aa: CSVGMTTSEGYTF
cdr3_nt: TGCAGCGTCGGGATGACGACGTCTGAGGGCTACACCTTC

d_call: .
j_call: TRBJ2-5
clone_size: .
v_call: TRBV23-1
cdr3_length: 16
cdr3_aa: CASSHSARVAPQTQYF
cdr3_nt: TGCGCCAGCAGTCATTCCGCCAGGGTGGCCCCTCAGACCCAGTACTTC

d_call: .
j_call: TRBJ1-1
clone_size: .
v_call: TRBV12-3/TRBV12-4
cdr3_length: 11
cdr3_aa: CASSPRGEAFF
cdr3_nt: TGTGCCAGCAGTCCTCGGGGTGAAGCTTTCTTT

d_call: .
j_call: TRBJ1-2
clone_size: few
v_call: TRBV28
cdr3_length: 17
cdr3_aa: CASSLARQTRHNGGYTF
cdr3_nt: TGTGCCAGCAGTTTAGCCCGACAAACGAGACACAACGGTGGCTACACCTTC

d_call: .
j_call: TRBJ2-7
clone_size: .
v_call: TRBV28
cdr3_length: 15
cdr3_aa: CASSFRGAWSYEQYF
cdr3_nt: TGTGCCAGCAGTTTTCGGGGGGCCTGGTCCTACGAGCAGTACTTC